This T cell receptor (beta chain) stems from a study of identical twins. MiXCR was run by TCRdb on the 5' RACE reads, yielding one entry per CDR3 protein. The sample has roughly 200,000 distinct CDR3 sequences, more than 15% seen once. These data were also filed under a second study, of T cells expressing NK-cell markers.

The receptor's source is a woman in her late teens or twenties in good health. The sample taken for sequencing was CD8+ T cells sorted from blood.

This chain's CDR3 is CASSSLTSGSTGELFF. CDR3 in DNA: TGTGCCAGCAGCTCGTTGACTAGCGGGAGCACCGGGGAGCTGTTTTTT. The chain carries TRBV7-6 and TRBJ2-2, with 12 bases matching TRBD2. CDR1 and CDR2 (germline): SGHVS, FNYEAQ. CDR3 size: 16 residues. After removal of 4 bases from V and 4 bases from J, the junction contained 4 bases not matched to a gene.